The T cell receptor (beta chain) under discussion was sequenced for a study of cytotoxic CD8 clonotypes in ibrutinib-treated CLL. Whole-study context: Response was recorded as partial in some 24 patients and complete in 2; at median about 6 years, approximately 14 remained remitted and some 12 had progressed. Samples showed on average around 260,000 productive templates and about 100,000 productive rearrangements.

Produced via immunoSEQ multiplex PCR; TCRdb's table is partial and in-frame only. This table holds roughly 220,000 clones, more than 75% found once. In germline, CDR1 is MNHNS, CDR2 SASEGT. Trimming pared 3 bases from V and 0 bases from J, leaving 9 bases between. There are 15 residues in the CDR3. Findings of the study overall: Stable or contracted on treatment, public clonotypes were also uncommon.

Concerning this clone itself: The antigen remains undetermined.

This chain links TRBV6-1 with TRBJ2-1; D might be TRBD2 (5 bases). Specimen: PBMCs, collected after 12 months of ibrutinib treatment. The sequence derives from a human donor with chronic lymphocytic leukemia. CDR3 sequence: CASSELAASYNEQFF. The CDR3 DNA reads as TGTGCCAGCAGTGAGCTAGCAGCCTCCTACAATGAGCAGTTCTTC.